What follows is one T cell receptor beta chain and its context. The use of a sample-barcoded 5' primer and a J-beta primer mix characterized a second PCR of 7 to 11 cycles. TCRdb re-called the 5' RACE reads with MiXCR, one entry per CDR3 protein. Of roughly 800,000 distinct CDR3 sequences listed, under 30% were seen once; the top ten hold around 2.9%. These data come from a study of blood T cells in healthy people across ages. Germline-derived CDR1 and CDR2 are MNHNY and SVGAGI (reference sequence). The ends lost 2 bases at V and 5 bases at J; junction bases unmatched: 6. The CDR3 loop spans 16 amino acids. The data were also submitted as part of a second study, on T cells of mothers and their children.

The sequencing input was blood. The chain couples TRBV6-6 to TRBJ2-5, with 12 bases lining up with TRBD2. This TCR derives from a boy aged 5-17 years in good health. CDR3 in DNA: TGTGCCAGCAGTTACCGGCTAGCGGGGGGGCCGGAGACCCAGTACTTC. This translates into CASSYRLAGGPETQYF.